This T cell receptor beta chain originates from a study of T-cell reconstitution after alpha-beta-depleted transplantation in children. This clonotype was detected a few times. TCRbeta library preparation incorporated unique molecular identifiers. Via MiXCR, TCRdb re-called the PCR reads, giving one row per CDR3 protein. Seen here are around 380,000 distinct CDR3 sequences, roughly 10% observed once, and the top ten hold about 5%. The material was PBMCs from the stem cell graft donor, obtained from the stem cell graft. The TCR was taken from a human donor who donated a stem cell graft to a child with acute myeloid leukemia.

CDR3 in amino acids: CASSQAGTGASEQFF. The CDR3 nucleotides read TGTGCCAGCAGCCAAGCCGGGACAGGGGCCAGTGAGCAGTTCTTC. This chain uses TRBV3-1 with TRBJ2-1; 10 bases are a match to TRBD1. Germline lookup yields CDR1 LGHDT and CDR2 YNNKEL (reference sequence). The J segment lost 9 bases and the V segment lost 1 base, leaving 6 bases of the junction unmatched. This CDR3 region has 15 residues.